This T cell receptor beta chain was identified during a study of chemoradiotherapy in HPV16-positive cancers. Per germline, CDR1 KGHSH and CDR2 LQKENI. The CDR3 consists of 13 residues. V lost 5 bases and J 12 bases, leaving 19 bases between the germline ends. Here immunoSEQ multiplex PCR was the method, and the copy in TCRdb shows in-frame clones only, minus some. The sample comprises 5,500 to 7,000 clones, over 60% of which are singletons, and less than 40% rests with the top ten. The count of this clone is one. Sampling was conducted from a patient who underwent chemoradiotherapy. The chain has TRBV18 and TRBJ1-1; possibly TRBD1 for D (5 bases). The TCR was taken from a human donor with HPV-associated anogenital cancer. The CDR3 protein is CASSKETQAVTFF. CDR3 nucleotides: TGTGCCAGCTCAAAGGAAACACAGGCGGTGACTTTCTTT.